The sequence of this TCR beta chain was determined in a study of vaccination and CD4 T cells after COVID-19 (dated 2022 in TCRdb). Background on the whole study: Convalescent patients had a positive SARS-CoV-2 result on nasal swab PCR, and of these patients, under ten had mild disease and one had severe disease. Control cultures received a CEFX viral epitope pool as the positive control, an HIV-1 Nef peptide pool as the negative control, or no peptide. Participants received two doses of either the Pfizer-BioNTech BNT162b2 vaccine (n=8) or the Moderna mRNA-1273 vaccine (n=2). In the convalescent cohort there were six males and four females, among whom were two Hispanic individuals, seven Caucasians, two Asians and one multiracial person. The time from the second vaccine dose to post-vaccine blood sampling had a median of around 72 days and ranged from about 14 to 250 days. Culture stimuli were overlapping spike peptide pools from SARS-CoV-2 and from the common cold coronaviruses HCoV-NL63, HCoV-OC43 and HCoV-229E. Post-COVID blood samples were collected from convalescent patients a median of approximately 100 days after diagnosis, with a range of roughly 35 to 180 days. The spike-specific CD4+ TCR repertoire was compared before and after mRNA vaccination in approximately 9 COVID-19 convalescent patients and a handful of infection-naive healthy vaccine recipients. Points the paper makes about the study in general: In convalescent patients, a median approximately 86% of post-vaccine SARS-CoV-2-reactive clones were detected only after vaccination, suggesting vaccine-specific priming. Only a relatively small number of convalescent patients were included in the study, and early timepoints following natural infection were not analyzed. Although the median number of SARS-CoV-2-reactive clonotypes went up from fewer than 25 after infection to 35 to 40 after vaccination, the increase was not significant. Of the vaccine-specific clones in convalescent patients, 304 of 307, or nearly all, reacted only to SARS-CoV-2 spike and did not cross-react with common cold coronaviruses.

Per the publication, the treatment or condition label means: approximately 10-day PBMC culture with coronavirus spike peptide pools or control peptides (ViraFEST assay). To expand antigen-specific T cells with peptide pools and then pick out the expanded clonotypes through TCR sequencing, the study relied on the ViraFEST assay. The convalescent patients' positive SARS-CoV-2 PCR tests were from March to December 2020, which was before the Alpha, Beta and Delta variants emerged in the United States. Approximately 1.8 million PBMCs per well were cultured in IMDM with approximately 4.9% human AB serum and about 9.7 IU/ml IL-2, plus 10 ug/ml peptide pools. On days 3 and 7, half of the culture medium was replaced with fresh IL-2-containing medium. CD4+ T cells were isolated after around 11 days of culture through negative selection using the EasySep CD4+ T cell isolation kit. Ficoll-Paque Plus gradient centrifugation was used to isolate PBMCs from whole blood, and the isolated PBMCs were then either used fresh or cryopreserved at -140C. In general, triplicate wells were set up for every culture condition.

Spanning cysteine to phenylalanine, the CDR3 consists of 12 amino acids. Of the read, only the CDR3 DNA is kept; its 36 bases are in frame from base 1. For this chain, trimming is 10 bases at the V end and 4 bases at the J end, and the number of junction bases without a gene match is 4. The germline V gene supplies CDR1 MRHNA and CDR2 SNTAGT. The library was prepared using PCR. TCR sequencing of DNA from cultured CD4+ T cells used the Oncomine TCR Beta short-read assay at the Johns Hopkins FTIC core. The QIAamp micro DNA kit was used to extract genomic DNA from the cultured CD4+ T cells. Oncomine TCR Beta libraries from cultured CD4+ T cells were pooled with unique dual indexes and sequenced on an Illumina iSeq 100. Under the source paper's analysis protocol: Non-productive sequences were removed, and CDR3s that did not start with C, did not end with F or W, or were shorter than 7 amino acids were discarded. Antigen-specific clonotypes were identified with the MANAFEST web application by comparing peptide-stimulated wells with reference and other culture wells. For a clone to be called positive, the clone needed an FDR below 0.05, an odds ratio above 5, and a productive frequency above 0.1% in at least two of three replicate wells. A clonotype was classed as cross-reactive if the clonotype showed significant expansion both in SARS-CoV-2 spike wells and in at least one common cold coronavirus spike condition. Using R version 3.6.1, CDR3 homology was evaluated through Levenshtein distances (stringdist) along with unrooted phylogenetic trees (ape). TCRdb itself trimmed the public reads at Q25 with fastp, ran MiXCR and retained productive beta chains. When rows share a CDR3 protein, they turn into one entry using the most common DNA and genes. The V and J calls come from TCRdb's annotation, not from the publication. Within this sample are about 14,000 distinct CDR3 sequences, with less than 30% of them counted one time only. Roughly a fifth of the sample is held by the ten biggest clonotypes.

This clonotype was observed a few times. What this receptor recognizes is not known. No clone much larger than this one lies a single base away; base qualities are absent. The sample taken for sequencing was cultured CD4+ T cells from blood. This TCR was sampled from a human donor with COVID-19. The chain was built from TRBV6-4 and TRBJ1-5; 7 of the junction bases match TRBD1. The DNA sequence reads TGTGCCATCGACAGGGTGAATCAGCCCCAGCATTTT. Its translation is CAIDRVNQPQHF.